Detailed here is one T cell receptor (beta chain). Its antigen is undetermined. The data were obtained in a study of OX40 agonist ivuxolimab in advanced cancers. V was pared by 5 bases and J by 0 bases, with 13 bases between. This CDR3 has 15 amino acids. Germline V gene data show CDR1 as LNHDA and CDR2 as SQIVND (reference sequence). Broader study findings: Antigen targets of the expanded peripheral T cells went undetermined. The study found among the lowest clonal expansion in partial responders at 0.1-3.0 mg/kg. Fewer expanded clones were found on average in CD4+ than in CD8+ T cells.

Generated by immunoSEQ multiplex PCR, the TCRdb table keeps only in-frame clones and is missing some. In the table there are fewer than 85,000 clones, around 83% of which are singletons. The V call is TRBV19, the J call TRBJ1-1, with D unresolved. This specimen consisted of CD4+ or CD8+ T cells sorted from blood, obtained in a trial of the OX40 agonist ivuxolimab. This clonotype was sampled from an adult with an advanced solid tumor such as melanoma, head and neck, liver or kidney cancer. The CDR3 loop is CASSFSVTMNTEAFF. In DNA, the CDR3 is TGTGCCAGTAGTTTTTCCGTTACCATGAACACTGAAGCTTTCTTT. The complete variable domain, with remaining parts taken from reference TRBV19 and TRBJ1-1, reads DGGITQSPKYLFRKEGQNVTLSCEQNLNHDAMYWYRQDPGQGLRLIYYSQIVNDFQKGDIAEGYSVSREKKESFPLTVTSAQKNPTAFYLCASSFSVTMNTEAFFGQGTRLTVV.